The clone carrying this TCR beta chain was detected a few times. TCRdb reprocessed the RT-PCR reads via MiXCR and lists one record per CDR3 protein. The data show hundreds of thousands of distinct CDR3 sequences, roughly 14% seen once. The data are from a study of response to subunit inactivated influenza vaccine. V trimming: 2 bases; J trimming: 6 bases; junction bases outside the gene matches: 3. The CDR3 loop spans 15 amino acids. Germline assignment: CDR1 MGHDK and CDR2 SYGVNS. The specimen comprised PBMCs from blood, sampled roughly 13 days after vaccination. The sequence came from a man aged 50 to 59 who received an inactivated influenza vaccine. The chain is built from TRBV25-1 and TRBJ1-6; 8 bases match TRBD1. CDR3 loop: CASSEQGASNSPLHF. CDR3 DNA: TGTGCCAGCAGTGAACAGGGGGCGTCTAATTCACCCCTCCACTTT.